This TCR beta chain derives from a study of control samples from healthy donors and cancer patients. Repertoires were generated with immunoSEQ multiplex PCR, while TCRdb's copy carries only in-frame clones and drops some. The repertoire holds 130,000 or so clones, with around nine tenths as singletons. In germline, CDR1 is LGHDT, CDR2 YNNKEL (reference sequence). The CDR3 extends over 13 amino acids. Deletions cut 1 base from V and 8 bases from J, with 11 bases between. The chain links TRBV3-1 (or the pseudogene TRBV3-2) to TRBJ1-2; D may be TRBD1 (6 bases). Sequencing input: blood. The receptor's source is a man aged 30 to 39 in good health. The chain's CDR3 is CASSQGGGNGYTF. The CDR3 region has the DNA TGTGCCAGCAGCCAAGGAGGGGGAAACGGCTACACCTTC.